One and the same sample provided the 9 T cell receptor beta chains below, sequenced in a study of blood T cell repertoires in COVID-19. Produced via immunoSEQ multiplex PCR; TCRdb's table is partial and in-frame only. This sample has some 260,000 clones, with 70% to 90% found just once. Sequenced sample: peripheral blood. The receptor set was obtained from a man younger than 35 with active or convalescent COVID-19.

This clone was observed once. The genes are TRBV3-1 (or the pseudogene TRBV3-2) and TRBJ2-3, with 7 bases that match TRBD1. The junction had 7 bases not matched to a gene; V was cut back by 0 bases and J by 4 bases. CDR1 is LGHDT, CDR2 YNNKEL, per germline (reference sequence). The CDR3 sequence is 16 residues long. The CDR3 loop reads CASSQDQGVFADTQYF. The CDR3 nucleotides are TGTGCCAGCAGCCAAGATCAGGGGGTTTTCGCAGATACGCAGTATTTT.

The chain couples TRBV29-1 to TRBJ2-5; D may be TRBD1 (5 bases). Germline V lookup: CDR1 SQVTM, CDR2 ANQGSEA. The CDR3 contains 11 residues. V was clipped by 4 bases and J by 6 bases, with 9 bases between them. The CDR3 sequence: CSVGQGQTQYF. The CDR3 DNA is TGCAGCGTTGGTCAGGGTCAGACCCAGTACTTC.

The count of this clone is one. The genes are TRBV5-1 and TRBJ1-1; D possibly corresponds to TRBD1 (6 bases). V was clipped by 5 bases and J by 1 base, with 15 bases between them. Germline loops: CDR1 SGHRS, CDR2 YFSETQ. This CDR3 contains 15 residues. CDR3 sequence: CASREQTGPNTEAFF. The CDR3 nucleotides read TGCGCCAGCAGGGAACAGACAGGACCGAACACTGAAGCTTTCTTT.

Here the CDR3 reads CASITYEQYF. The CDR3 nucleotides are TGCGCCAGCATAACTTACGAGCAGTACTTC. The gene calls are TRBV23-1 and TRBJ2-7; D call uncertain. TRBV23-1 belongs to the ORF category, with a function that is uncertain. Trimming stripped 7 bases from V and 4 bases from J, with 5 bases between. The CDR3 runs 10 residues.

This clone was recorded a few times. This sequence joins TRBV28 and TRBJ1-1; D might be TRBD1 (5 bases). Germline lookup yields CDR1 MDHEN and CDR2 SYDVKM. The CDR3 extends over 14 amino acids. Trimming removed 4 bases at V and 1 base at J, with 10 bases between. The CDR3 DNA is TGTGCCAGCAGTTCGACCGGGGGGAACACTGAAGCTTTCTTT. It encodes CASSSTGGNTEAFF.

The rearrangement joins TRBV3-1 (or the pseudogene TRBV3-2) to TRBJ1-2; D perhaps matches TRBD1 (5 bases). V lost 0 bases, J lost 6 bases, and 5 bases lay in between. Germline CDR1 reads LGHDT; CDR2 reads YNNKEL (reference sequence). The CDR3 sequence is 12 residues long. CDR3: CASSQDRDGYTF. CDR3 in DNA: TGTGCCAGCAGCCAAGACAGGGATGGCTACACCTTC.

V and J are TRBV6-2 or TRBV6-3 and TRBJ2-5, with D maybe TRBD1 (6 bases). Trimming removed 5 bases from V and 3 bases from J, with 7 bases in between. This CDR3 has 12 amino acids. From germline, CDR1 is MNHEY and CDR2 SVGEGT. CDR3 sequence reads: CASSPGEETQYF. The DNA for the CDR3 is TGTGCCAGCAGTCCAGGGGAAGAGACCCAGTACTTC.

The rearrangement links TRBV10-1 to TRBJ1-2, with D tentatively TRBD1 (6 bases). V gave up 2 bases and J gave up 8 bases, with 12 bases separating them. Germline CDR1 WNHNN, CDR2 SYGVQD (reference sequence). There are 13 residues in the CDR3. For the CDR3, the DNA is TGCGCCAGCAGTGAGGACAGGTCGCGGGGCTACACCTTC. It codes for CASSEDRSRGYTF.

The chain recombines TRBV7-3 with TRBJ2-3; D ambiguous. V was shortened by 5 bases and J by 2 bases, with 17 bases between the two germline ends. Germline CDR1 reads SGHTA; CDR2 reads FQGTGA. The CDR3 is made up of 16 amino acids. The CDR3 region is CASSPHPGLITDTQYF. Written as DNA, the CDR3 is TGTGCCAGCAGCCCACACCCGGGTCTGATCACAGATACGCAGTATTTT.